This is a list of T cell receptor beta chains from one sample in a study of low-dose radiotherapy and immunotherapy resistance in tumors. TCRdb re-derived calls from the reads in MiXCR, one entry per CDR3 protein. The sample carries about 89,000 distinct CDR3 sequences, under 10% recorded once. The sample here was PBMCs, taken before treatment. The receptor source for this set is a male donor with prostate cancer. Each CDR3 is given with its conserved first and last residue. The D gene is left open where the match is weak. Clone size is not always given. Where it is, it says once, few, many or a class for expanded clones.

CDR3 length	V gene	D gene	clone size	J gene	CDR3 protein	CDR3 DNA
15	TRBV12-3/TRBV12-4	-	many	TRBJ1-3	CASSFNMFSGNTIYF	TGTGCCAGCAGTTTTAACATGTTCTCTGGAAACACCATATATTTT
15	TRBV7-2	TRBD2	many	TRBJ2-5	CASSFGAGRAETQYF	TGTGCCAGCAGCTTCGGGGCAGGGAGGGCGGAGACCCAGTACTTC
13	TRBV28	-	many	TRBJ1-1	CASAVEINTEAFF	TGTGCCAGTGCTGTGGAGATTAACACTGAAGCTTTCTTT
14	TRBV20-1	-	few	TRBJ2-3	CSARVTTSTDTQYF	TGCAGTGCTAGAGTTACTACTAGCACAGATACGCAGTATTTT
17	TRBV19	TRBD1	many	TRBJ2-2	CASTREANTGDTGELFF	TGTGCCAGTACGAGGGAAGCCAACACAGGGGACACCGGGGAGCTGTTTTTT
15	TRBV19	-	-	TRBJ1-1	CASYPPGQLITEAFF	TGTGCCAGTTACCCGCCCGGCCAGTTGATCACTGAAGCTTTCTTT
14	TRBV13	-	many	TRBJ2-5	CASTARAPQETQYF	TGTGCCAGCACCGCGAGGGCCCCTCAAGAGACCCAGTACTTC
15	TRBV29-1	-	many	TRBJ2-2	CSVGRGTANTGELFF	TGCAGCGTTGGCCGGGGGACAGCGAACACCGGGGAGCTGTTTTTT
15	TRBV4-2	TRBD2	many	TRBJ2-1	CASSRGLADYNEQFF	TGTGCCAGCAGCCGCGGACTAGCGGATTACAATGAGCAGTTCTTC
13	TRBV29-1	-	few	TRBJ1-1	CSALQQTNTEAFF	TGCAGCGCCTTACAGCAGACGAACACTGAAGCTTTCTTT
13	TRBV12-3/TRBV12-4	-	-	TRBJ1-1	CASSLNKNTEAFF	TGTGCCAGCAGTTTAAACAAGAACACTGAAGCTTTCTTT
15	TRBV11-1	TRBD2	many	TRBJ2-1	CASSFGGGAYNEQFF	TGTGCCAGCAGCTTCGGCGGGGGGGCCTACAATGAGCAGTTCTTC
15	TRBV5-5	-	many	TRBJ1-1	CASSLAGGPNTEAFF	TGTGCCAGCAGCTTGGCCGGGGGGCCGAACACTGAAGCTTTCTTT
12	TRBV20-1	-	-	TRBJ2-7	CSAYGSSYEQYF	TGCAGTGCTTACGGGAGTTCCTACGAGCAGTACTTC
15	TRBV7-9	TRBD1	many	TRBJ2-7	CASSYDRDHPYEQYF	TGTGCCAGCAGCTACGACAGGGATCATCCCTACGAGCAGTACTTC
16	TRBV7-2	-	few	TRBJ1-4	CASSPGSSTTNEKLFF	TGTGCCAGCAGCCCTGGGAGCTCCACGACTAATGAAAAACTGTTTTTT
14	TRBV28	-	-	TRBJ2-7	CASRPLRGFYEQYF	TGTGCCAGCAGACCCCTCCGGGGATTCTACGAGCAGTACTTC
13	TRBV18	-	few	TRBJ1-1	CASSSYENTEAFF	TGTGCCAGCTCCTCCTACGAGAACACTGAAGCTTTCTTT
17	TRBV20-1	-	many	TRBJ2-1	CSARDFRAATSYNEQFF	TGCAGTGCTAGAGATTTTCGAGCGGCTACCTCCTACAATGAGCAGTTCTTC
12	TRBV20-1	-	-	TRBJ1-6	CSASIGIAPLHF	TGCAGTGCTAGTATTGGGATAGCACCCCTCCACTTT
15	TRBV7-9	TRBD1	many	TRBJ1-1	CASSTANSGGTEAFF	TGTGCCAGCAGCACGGCAAACTCAGGGGGAACTGAAGCTTTCTTT
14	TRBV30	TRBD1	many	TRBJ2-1	CAWSVLVGTGEQFF	TGTGCCTGGAGTGTACTCGTGGGGACAGGCGAGCAGTTCTTC
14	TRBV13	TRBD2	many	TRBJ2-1	CASSARGGGDEQFF	TGTGCCAGCAGTGCCCGGGGCGGGGGGGATGAGCAGTTCTTC
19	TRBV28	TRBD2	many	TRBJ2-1	CASSFLVLAGVWSYNEQFF	TGTGCCAGCAGTTTTTTGGTGCTAGCGGGAGTGTGGTCCTACAATGAGCAGTTCTTC
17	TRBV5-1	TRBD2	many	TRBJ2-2	CASSLELAGNPTGELFF	TGCGCCAGCAGCTTGGAACTAGCGGGAAACCCCACCGGGGAGCTGTTTTTT
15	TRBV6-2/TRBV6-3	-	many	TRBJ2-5	CASSLAEIFQETQYF	TGTGCCAGCAGTTTGGCCGAGATCTTTCAAGAGACCCAGTACTTC
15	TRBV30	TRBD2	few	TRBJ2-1	CAWSPGLAFNNEQFF	TGTGCCTGGAGCCCGGGACTAGCATTCAATAATGAGCAGTTCTTC
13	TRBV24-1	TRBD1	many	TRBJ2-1	CATGQGNPSEQFF	TGTGCCACAGGACAGGGAAACCCCAGTGAGCAGTTCTTC
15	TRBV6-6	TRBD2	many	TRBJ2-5	CASSYTTSGRETQYF	TGTGCCAGCAGTTACACGACTAGCGGGAGAGAGACCCAGTACTTC
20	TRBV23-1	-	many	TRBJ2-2	CASSQSRGDGAPRTPGSCFF	-
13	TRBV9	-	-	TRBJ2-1	CASSVDPGKEQFF	TGTGCCAGCAGCGTAGATCCGGGGAAGGAGCAGTTCTTC